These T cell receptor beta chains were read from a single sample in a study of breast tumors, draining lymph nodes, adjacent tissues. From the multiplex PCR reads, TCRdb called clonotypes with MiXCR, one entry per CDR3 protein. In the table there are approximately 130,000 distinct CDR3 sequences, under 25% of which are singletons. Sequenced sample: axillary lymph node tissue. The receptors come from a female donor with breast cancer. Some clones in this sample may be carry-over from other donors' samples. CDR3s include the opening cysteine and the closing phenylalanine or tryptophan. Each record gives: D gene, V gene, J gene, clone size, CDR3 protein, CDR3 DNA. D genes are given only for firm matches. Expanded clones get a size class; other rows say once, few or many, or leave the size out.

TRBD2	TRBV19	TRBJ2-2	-	CASSLLAGNTGEPFF	TGTGCCAGTAGCCTCCTAGCGGGGAACACCGGGGAGCCGTTTTTT
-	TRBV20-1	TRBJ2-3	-	CSAGGGGSTDTQCF	TGCAGTGCTGGGGGGGGCGGGAGCACAGATACGCAGTGTTTT
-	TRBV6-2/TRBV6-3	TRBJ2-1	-	CASRQQGPYNEQFF	TGTGCCAGCAGACAACAGGGTCCTTACAATGAGCAGTTCTTC
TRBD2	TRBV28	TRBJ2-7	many	CASRRRASGILNYEQYF	TGTGCCAGCAGAAGAAGGGCTAGCGGGATCTTAAACTACGAGCAGTACTTC
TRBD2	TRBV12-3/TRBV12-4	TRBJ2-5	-	CASRLRLAGVYETQYF	TGTGCCAGCAGACTTAGACTAGCGGGAGTTTATGAGACCCAGTACTTC
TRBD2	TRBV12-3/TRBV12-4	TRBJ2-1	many	CASSPRSGRPDNEQFF	TGTGCCAGCAGTCCCCGGAGCGGGAGGCCTGACAATGAGCAGTTCTTC
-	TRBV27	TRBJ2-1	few	CASSLMLGNEQFF	TGTGCCAGCAGCCTGATGTTGGGTAATGAGCAGTTCTTC
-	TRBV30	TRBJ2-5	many	CAWSAGHQETQYF	TGTGCCTGGAGTGCAGGGCACCAAGAGACCCAGTACTTC
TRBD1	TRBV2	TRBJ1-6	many	CASSYEQGINNSPLHF	TGTGCCAGCAGCTACGAACAGGGGATCAATAATTCACCCCTCCACTTT
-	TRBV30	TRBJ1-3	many	CAYELSGNTIYF	TGTGCCTATGAACTCTCTGGAAACACCATATATTTT
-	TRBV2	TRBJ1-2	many	CAIDRANYGYIF	TGTGCCATCGACAGAGCTAACTATGGCTACATCTTC
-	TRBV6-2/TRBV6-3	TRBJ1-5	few	CASRDRDNNQPQHF	TGTGCCAGCCGCGACCGGGACAACAATCAGCCCCAGCATTTT
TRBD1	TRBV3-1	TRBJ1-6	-	CASSQVFQGAMNSPLHF	TGTGCCAGCAGCCAAGTCTTTCAGGGGGCGATGAATTCACCCCTCCACTTT
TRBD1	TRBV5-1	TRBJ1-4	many	CASSLLGTANEKLFF	TGCGCCAGCAGCTTGTTGGGGACAGCCAATGAAAAACTGTTTTTT
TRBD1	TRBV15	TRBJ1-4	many	CATSRDPGGTGNEKLFF	TGTGCCACCAGCAGAGATCCGGGCGGGACAGGGAATGAAAAACTGTTTTTT
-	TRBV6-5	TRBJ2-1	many	CASSQGGARAHNEQFF	TGTGCCAGCAGCCAAGGCGGAGCCCGCGCCCACAATGAGCAGTTCTTC
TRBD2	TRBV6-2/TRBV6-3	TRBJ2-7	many	CASRGTSGSVWYEQYF	TGTGCCAGCAGAGGGACTAGCGGGAGCGTCTGGTACGAGCAGTACTTC
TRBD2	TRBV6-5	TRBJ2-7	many	CASSYSRSGRGYEQYF	TGTGCCAGCAGTTACTCGCGTAGCGGGAGGGGTTACGAGCAGTACTTC
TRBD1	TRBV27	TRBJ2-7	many	CASRTGGNEQYF	TGTGCCAGCAGGACAGGGGGCAACGAGCAGTACTTC
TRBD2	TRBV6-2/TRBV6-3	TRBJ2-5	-	CASSYAGETETQYF	TGTGCCAGCAGTTACGCGGGAGAGACGGAGACCCAGTACTTC
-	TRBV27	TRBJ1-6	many	CASTALWGTDSPLHF	TGTGCCAGCACCGCCCTTTGGGGCACGGATTCACCCCTCCACTTT
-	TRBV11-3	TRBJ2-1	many	CASSTPGAGALYNEQFF	TGTGCCAGCAGCACCCCCGGCGCAGGGGCCCTTTACAATGAGCAGTTCTTC
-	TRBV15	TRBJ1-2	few	CATSRDFGGYTF	TGTGCCACCAGCAGAGACTTCGGGGGCTACACCTTC
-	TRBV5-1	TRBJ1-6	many	CASSQGPLVDSPLHF	TGCGCCAGCAGCCAGGGACCGCTTGTGGATTCACCCCTCCACTTT
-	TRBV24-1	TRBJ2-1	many	CATTDPIVDEQFF	TGTGCCACCACCGACCCGATAGTGGATGAGCAGTTCTTC
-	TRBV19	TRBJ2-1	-	CASSIGAGSSYDEQFF	TGTGCCAGTAGTATAGGGGCGGGGAGCTCCTACGATGAGCAGTTCTTC
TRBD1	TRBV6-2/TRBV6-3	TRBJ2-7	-	CASSPLGQGSYEQYF	TGTGCCAGCAGTCCCTTGGGACAGGGCTCCTACGAGCAGTACTTC
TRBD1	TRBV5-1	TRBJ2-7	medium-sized	CASSLQGRGSAYEQYF	TGCGCCAGCAGCTTGCAGGGCAGGGGGAGCGCCTACGAGCAGTACTTC
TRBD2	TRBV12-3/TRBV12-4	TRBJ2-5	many	CASRTSGGTQYF	TGTGCCAGCCGCACATCGGGGGGGACCCAGTACTTC
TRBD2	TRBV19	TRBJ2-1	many	CASTTILRGGRATSGNYNEQFF	TGTGCCAGTACAACTATCCTGCGTGGGGGCAGGGCGACTAGCGGGAACTACAATGAGCAGTTCTTC
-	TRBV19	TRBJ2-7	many	CASSIALTGAYEQYF	TGTGCCAGTAGTATAGCCCTAACGGGAGCGTACGAGCAGTACTTC
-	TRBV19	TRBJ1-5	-	CASSDRQMNSNQPQHF	TGTGCCAGTAGTGACAGACAGATGAATAGCAATCAGCCCCAGCATTTT
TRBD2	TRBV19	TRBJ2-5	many	CASSASGTQETQYF	TGTGCCAGTAGTGCTAGCGGGACGCAAGAGACCCAGTACTTC
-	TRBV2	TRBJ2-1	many	CASSEGSNEQFF	TGTGCCAGCAGTGAAGGCTCGAATGAGCAGTTCTTC
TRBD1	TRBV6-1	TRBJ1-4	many	CASSGQGRGEKLFF	TGTGCCAGCAGTGGACAGGGAAGAGGTGAAAAACTGTTTTTT
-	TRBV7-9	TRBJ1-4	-	CASSLVLTNEKLFF	TGTGCCAGCAGCTTAGTTCTTACTAATGAAAAACTGTTTTTT
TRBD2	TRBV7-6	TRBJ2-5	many	CASSFHSQRTSGETQYF	TGTGCCAGCAGCTTTCACTCACAGAGGACTAGCGGAGAGACCCAGTACTTC
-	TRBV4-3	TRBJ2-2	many	CASSQDAQGTGELFF	TGCGCCAGCAGCCAAGACGCACAGGGCACCGGGGAGCTGTTTTTT
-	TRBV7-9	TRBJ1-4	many	CASSPLQGSTNEKLFF	TGTGCCAGCAGTCCGTTACAGGGATCGACTAATGAAAAACTGTTTTTT
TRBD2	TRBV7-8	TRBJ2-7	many	CASRRLAGDSHTRQYF	TGTGCCAGCAGAAGACTAGCGGGAGACTCCCATACACGGCAGTACTTC
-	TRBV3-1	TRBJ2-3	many	CASSQGLGFDTQYF	TGTGCCAGCAGCCAAGGGCTGGGATTTGATACGCAGTATTTT